These T cell receptor beta chains were read from a single sample in a study of cytomegalovirus exposure and HLA in healthy donors. Assay: immunoSEQ multiplex PCR; the TCRdb copy retains only in-frame clones and omits some. The sample consists of approximately 120,000 clones, around 78% of them appearing once. Material: PBMCs. The receptors were gathered from a man aged 50 or older in good health and CMV-seronegative. Both conserved end residues are part of each CDR3. D genes are given only for firm matches. For some rows the clone size is stated as once, few or many, or as a class when expanded; others skip it.

clone size,J gene,D gene,V gene,CDR3 length,CDR3 DNA,CDR3 protein
.,TRBJ1-5,TRBD1,TRBV4-1,14,TGCGCCAGCAGCTCCGCGGACAGGGCTCAGCCCCAGCATTTT,CASSSADRAQPQHF
.,TRBJ2-5,.,TRBV10-3,13,TGTGCCATCAGGGGGACACCGGAAGAGACCCAGTACTTC,CAIRGTPEETQYF
.,TRBJ1-6,.,TRBV6-5,15,TGTGCCAGCAGTTATCGTGGCAGGGATAGTTCACCCCTCCACTTT,CASSYRGRDSSPLHF
.,TRBJ1-2,.,TRBV5-1,17,TGCGCCAGCAGCTCCAATCCCGCGGGTAGGGCTAACTATGGCTACACCTTC,CASSSNPAGRANYGYTF
.,TRBJ1-1,TRBD1,TRBV5-1,14,TGCGCCAGCAGCCAATACAGGGGTGACACTGAAGCTTTCTTT,CASSQYRGDTEAFF
.,TRBJ2-7,.,TRBV28,14,TGTGCCAGCAGTCCTCCCGGGTGGGTCACCGAGCAGTACTTC,CASSPPGWVTEQYF
.,TRBJ1-2,.,TRBV4-1,15,TGCGCCAGCAGCCAAGGGAGTGGAACCAACTATGGCTACACCTTC,CASSQGSGTNYGYTF
.,TRBJ1-3,TRBD1,TRBV7-2,16,TGTGCCAGCAGCTTAGCAGGGACAGGGGCTGGAAACACCATATATTTT,CASSLAGTGAGNTIYF
few,TRBJ1-3,.,TRBV5-1,14,TGCGCCAGCAGCGAGGGAAGGGCAGGAAACACCATATATTTT,CASSEGRAGNTIYF
.,TRBJ2-4,TRBD2,TRBV6-6,15,TGTGCCAGCAGTTATGCGGGGGGACTCAAAAACATTCAGTACTTC,CASSYAGGLKNIQYF
.,TRBJ2-6,TRBD1,TRBV5-1,17,TGCGCCAGCAGCTTCCGGGACAGGGGCTCTGGGGCCAACGTCCTGACTTTC,CASSFRDRGSGANVLTF
.,TRBJ2-1,TRBD1,TRBV29-1,16,TGCAGCGTTGAGGACCCAGGGACAGGGGGCTCCAATGAGCAGTTCTTC,CSVEDPGTGGSNEQFF
once,TRBJ1-6,.,TRBV19,12,TGTGCCAGTAGTGGGCTTAATTCACCCCTCCACTTT,CASSGLNSPLHF
few,TRBJ2-1,TRBD2,TRBV7-8,17,TGTGCCAGCAGCTTAGCGCCGGGGGGGGGAAGGTACAATGAGCAGTTCTTC,CASSLAPGGGRYNEQFF
.,TRBJ2-6,TRBD1,TRBV5-6,15,TGTGCCAGCATACAGGGGGTCTCTGGGGCCAACGTCCTGACTTTC,CASIQGVSGANVLTF
few,TRBJ2-3,.,TRBV7-6,13,TGTGCCAGCAGCTTACAGGGAAAGGATACGCAGTATTTT,CASSLQGKDTQYF
.,TRBJ2-5,.,TRBV5-1,16,TGCGCCAGCAGCTTGGAGCCCGGGTCGAAGGAAGAGACCCAGTACTTC,CASSLEPGSKEETQYF
few,TRBJ1-3,.,TRBV23-1,20,TGCGCCAGCAGTCAACCTCGGACAGAGAATACACGATCATCTGGAAACACCATATATTTT,CASSQPRTENTRSSGNTIYF
.,TRBJ2-5,TRBD2,TRBV5-5,19,TGTGCCAGCAGCTTTGGGGCGGGGGGCCTATTTACCTACGGGGAGACCCAGTACTTC,CASSFGAGGLFTYGETQYF
.,TRBJ1-5,.,TRBV5-6,15,TGTGCCAGCAGCTTGGCCGGGGGGTCTAATCAGCCCCAGCATTTT,CASSLAGGSNQPQHF
few,TRBJ1-1,.,TRBV15,13,TGTGCCACCAAGAGGGAGGCCGGCACTGAAGCTTTCTTT,CATKREAGTEAFF
few,TRBJ1-1,.,TRBV29-1,12,TGCACCTACAGACACGTGAACACTGAAGCTTTCTTT,CTYRHVNTEAFF
.,TRBJ1-1,TRBD1,TRBV7-9,16,TGTGCCAGCAACCCCACAGGGGCGGGCAGGAACACTGAAGCTTTCTTT,CASNPTGAGRNTEAFF
once,TRBJ2-5,.,TRBV9,15,TGTGCCAGCAGCGTAATGACAGCCTCTGCGGAGACCCAGTACTTC,CASSVMTASAETQYF
once,TRBJ2-4,TRBD1,TRBV5-1,15,TGCGCCAGCAGCTTGGCGGGACAGTCGCAGAACATTCAGTACTTC,CASSLAGQSQNIQYF
.,TRBJ2-1,TRBD2,TRBV19,15,TGTGCCAGTAGTCCCAGGGCGGGGGGGAACAATGAGCAGTTCTTC,CASSPRAGGNNEQFF
.,TRBJ2-3,TRBD2,TRBV7-9,19,TGTTCCAGCAGCTCCACTCTGGGCCGACTAGCTTTTATCACAGATACGCAGTATTTT,CSSSSTLGRLAFITDTQYF
.,TRBJ2-5,TRBD2,TRBV6-1,16,TGTGCCAGCAGTGAAGGGCTAGCGGGGGGGCAAGAGACCCAGTACTTC,CASSEGLAGGQETQYF
.,TRBJ1-1,.,TRBV28,13,TGTGCCAGCAGTTTATACGCGGAGCCGCAAGCTTTCTTT,CASSLYAEPQAFF
.,TRBJ2-5,.,TRBV19,13,TGTGCCAGTAGTATCGGTCTCGTAGAGACCCAGTACTTC,CASSIGLVETQYF
.,TRBJ1-5,.,TRBV19,14,TGTGCCAGTAGTATTGGCGGGGCGGGCCAGCCCCAGCATTTT,CASSIGGAGQPQHF
.,TRBJ1-1,.,TRBV29-1,13,TGCAGCGTTGAAAGGCAGGGAAACACTGAAGCTTTCTTT,CSVERQGNTEAFF
.,TRBJ2-2,.,TRBV5-1,14,TGCGCCAGCAGCTTGGGGAGTTTCACCGGGGAGCTGTTTTTT,CASSLGSFTGELFF
.,TRBJ1-6,.,TRBV5-1,18,TGCGCCAGCAGTCGAGCCGCAGGGGCTTACGGCGGGGGTTCACCCCTCCACTTT,CASSRAAGAYGGGSPLHF
.,TRBJ2-7,.,TRBV28,14,TGTGCCAGCAGTTTGGAGGACAGCTCCTACGAGCAGTACTTC,CASSLEDSSYEQYF
.,TRBJ2-1,TRBD1,TRBV15,15,TGTGCCACCAGCAGAGGGGGACAGGGGACTTATGAGCAGTTCTTC,CATSRGGQGTYEQFF
.,TRBJ2-6,.,TRBV6-6,16,TGTGCCAGCAGTCCACAGGGGAGGTCTGGGGCCAACGTCCTGACTTTC,CASSPQGRSGANVLTF
.,TRBJ2-3,TRBD2,TRBV6-6,15,TGTGCCAGCAGTTTGGCGGGGGGGCTCGGAGATACGCAGTATTTT,CASSLAGGLGDTQYF
.,TRBJ2-5,TRBD2,TRBV7-9,15,TGTGCCACCGGACTGGGAAGCGGGGTACTACGAACCCAGTACTTC,CATGLGSGVLRTQYF
.,TRBJ2-5,TRBD2,TRBV7-2,14,TGTGCCAGCAGCTTAGTCCGGGGGGAAGAGACCCAGTACTTC,CASSLVRGEETQYF